Shown below are 4 T cell receptor beta chains from a single sample sequenced in a study of cytomegalovirus exposure and HLA in healthy donors. TCRdb's table, derived via immunoSEQ multiplex PCR, lists solely in-frame clones and lacks some. The data hold about 110,000 clones, with approximately 94% observed a single time. The source material was PBMCs. Receptors were obtained from a woman between 18 and 29 years old in good health and CMV-seronegative.

There are a few counts of this clone. This chain uses TRBV6-4 with TRBJ1-6, with D perhaps matching TRBD1 (6 bases). With 5 bases removed from V and 0 bases from J, the gap between germline ends came to 8 bases. CDR3 length: 15 residues. Germline lookup yields CDR1 MRHNA and CDR2 SNTAGT. CDR3 coding DNA: TGTGCCAGCAGTTCGGACAGCTCCTATAATTCACCCCTCCACTTT. It yields the protein CASSSDSSYNSPLHF.

The genes are TRBV9 and TRBJ2-5; 9 bases map to TRBD2. Trimming took 2 bases from V and 2 from J; bases not matched to a gene: 13. The length of the CDR3 is 18 residues. The germline CDR1 and CDR2 sequences are SGDLS and YYNGEE. The CDR3 sequence is CASSVASGDQMGQETQYF. The CDR3 region has the DNA TGTGCCAGCAGCGTGGCTAGCGGGGACCAGATGGGGCAAGAGACCCAGTACTTC.

The V gene is TRBV7-9, the J gene TRBJ2-1, with 9 bases that match TRBD2. Unmatched junction bases numbered 6, after V lost 1 base and J lost 8 bases. This CDR3 is 15 amino acids long. Germline-derived CDR1 and CDR2 are SEHNR and FQNEAQ (reference sequence). In DNA form, the CDR3 reads TGTGCCAGCAGCTTAGGACTAGCGGCCGACCATGAGCAGTTCTTC. Its protein product is CASSLGLAADHEQFF.

This chain uses TRBV19 with TRBJ2-7; TRBD1 matches 8 bases. V gave up 5 bases and J gave up 1 base; unmatched junction bases: 4. CDR1 and CDR2 (germline): LNHDA, SQIVND (reference sequence). The length of the CDR3 is 14 residues. The CDR3 reads CASSLQGASYEQYF. The CDR3 DNA follows: TGTGCCAGTAGTCTCCAGGGGGCGTCCTACGAGCAGTACTTC.